This T cell receptor beta chain was captured by sequencing in a study of blood T cell repertoires in COVID-19. Overall study context: Donors in the United States, Italy and Spain gave samples during acute or convalescent COVID-19. PBMCs, B-cell-depleted T cells, or T cells were the source of the cDNA or gDNA that made up the material.

The CDR3 is 15 amino acids. Per germline, CDR1 SGHRS and CDR2 YFSETQ. The V and J ends lost 4 bases and 4 bases, in that order; junction bases with no gene match: 8. As handled by the study authors: Amplification of reference gene primers provided the estimated nucleated cell counts. TCRdb's table, derived via immunoSEQ multiplex PCR, lists solely in-frame clones and lacks some. V and J calls and clone size are given by that table; D and trimming were obtained from the DNA. The sample has more than 80,000 clones, about 70% seen once; the top ten hold under 30%. This rearrangement joins TRBV5-1 to TRBJ2-3, with 8 positions matching TRBD2. Sequencing was done on a sample of peripheral blood. This TCR was recovered from a woman aged 55-69 years in a cohort sampled during active or convalescent COVID-19. CDR3 coding DNA: TGCGCCAGCAGCCCGGGACTAGTTATCGCAGATACGCAGTATTTT. Its translation is CASSPGLVIADTQYF. The whole variable domain, filled in from reference TRBV5-1 and TRBJ2-3, reads KAGVTQTPRYLIKTRGQQVTLSCSPISGHRSVSWYQQTPGQGLQFLFEYFSETQRNKGNFPGRFSGRQFSNSRSEMNVSTLELGDSALYLCASSPGLVIADTQYFGPGTRLTVL.